The present T cell receptor (beta chain) was sequenced within a study of neurological immune-mediated disorders. The CDR3 is 13 amino acids. The ends lost 5 bases at V and 6 bases at J; junction bases unmatched: 5. The germline V gene encodes CDR1 MNHEY and CDR2 SVGAGI. Each CDR3 protein is one row after TCRdb ran MiXCR on the 5' RACE reads. The repertoire has 39,000 or so distinct CDR3 sequences, 2% to 2.5% of them found once; the top ten carry about 12%. This clonotype was seen ten or more times. The genes are TRBV6-5 and TRBJ2-7; TRBD1 aligns across 9 bases. The source of this sequence is a man aged 30-40 years with multiple sclerosis. Sequencing was performed on PBMCs. This chain's CDR3 is CASSRQGGGEQYF. Here the CDR3 DNA reads TGTGCCAGCAGTAGACAGGGGGGAGGCGAGCAGTACTTC.